These T cell receptor beta chains were read from a single sample in a study of T cells after yellow fever vaccination. MiXCR was run by TCRdb on the 5' RACE reads, yielding one entry per CDR3 protein. The repertoire holds hundreds of thousands of distinct CDR3 sequences, with approximately 21% as singletons. The sample in question was PBMCs, obtained 15 days after the yellow fever booster vaccination. The receptors come from a man aged 25 to 40 who received the YFV17D yellow fever vaccine. Each CDR3 is given with its conserved first and last residue. The D gene is left open where the match is weak. Not every row has a clone size; where given, it reads once, few, many or a size class.

d_call j_call clone_size v_call cdr3_aa cdr3_nt
. TRBJ2-7 few TRBV23-1 CANQTLTGPYEQYF TGCGCCAACCAAACGCTAACAGGGCCCTACGAGCAGTACTTC
. TRBJ2-1 . TRBV28 CASSLTGIRGDEQFF TGTGCCAGCAGTCTCACAGGGATCCGGGGGGATGAGCAGTTCTTC
. TRBJ2-1 few TRBV12-3/TRBV12-4 CASSLVGAENEQFF TGTGCCAGCAGTTTGGTGGGGGCGGAGAATGAGCAGTTCTTC
. TRBJ2-7 . TRBV3-1 CASSQEYEFSYEQYF TGTGCCAGCAGCCAAGAATACGAGTTCTCCTACGAGCAGTACTTC
. TRBJ2-1 . TRBV5-6 CASSYVDIYNEQFF TGTGCCAGCAGCTACGTAGACATATACAATGAGCAGTTCTTC
. TRBJ2-1 . TRBV29-1 CSVREGDNRYNEQFF TGCAGCGTTAGAGAGGGGGATAATAGATACAATGAGCAGTTCTTC
TRBD1 TRBJ2-7 . TRBV4-3 CASSHWGRGPEDRATYEQYF TGCGCCAGCAGCCACTGGGGACGGGGGCCCGAGGACAGGGCTACCTACGAGCAGTACTTC
. TRBJ2-3 few TRBV29-1 CSVDRESTDTQYF TGCAGCGTTGATAGGGAAAGCACAGATACGCAGTATTTT
. TRBJ2-3 many TRBV14 CASNGFSTDTQYF TGTGCCAGCAACGGCTTCAGCACAGATACGCAGTATTTT
. TRBJ1-2 few TRBV27 CASRTYREGYGYTF TGTGCCAGCAGGACCTACCGGGAGGGTTATGGCTACACCTTC
TRBD2 TRBJ2-5 . TRBV20-1 CSALKKGGMGVFETQYF TGCAGTGCCTTGAAGAAGGGAGGGATGGGTGTATTCGAGACCCAGTACTTC
TRBD2 TRBJ2-5 . TRBV19 CASSLRGSWETQYF TGTGCCAGTAGCCTTCGCGGGAGCTGGGAGACCCAGTACTTC
TRBD2 TRBJ2-2 few TRBV7-6 CASSPLTGGNTGELFF TGTGCCAGCAGCCCCCTAACGGGAGGGAACACCGGGGAGCTGTTTTTT
TRBD1 TRBJ2-4 . TRBV4-2 CASSQDWDRAKNIQYF TGTGCCAGCAGCCAAGATTGGGACAGGGCCAAAAACATTCAGTACTTC
TRBD1 TRBJ2-3 . TRBV7-3 CASSADRGSTQYF TGTGCCAGCAGCGCGGACAGGGGGAGTACGCAGTATTTT
. TRBJ1-2 few TRBV5-8 CASSLVVRANGYTF TGTGCCAGCAGCTTAGTCGTCAGGGCGAATGGCTACACCTTC
TRBD2 TRBJ2-3 . TRBV6-2/TRBV6-3 CATAGVLVDTQYF TGTGCCACCGCGGGAGTGTTAGTAGATACGCAGTATTTT
. TRBJ1-5 few TRBV5-1 CASSLGSGVQPQHF TGCGCCAGCAGCTTGGGATCGGGGGTTCAGCCCCAGCATTTT
TRBD1 TRBJ1-5 few TRBV5-1 CASRETGDPNQPQHF TGCGCCAGCAGGGAAACAGGGGACCCTAATCAGCCCCAGCATTTT
. TRBJ2-3 few TRBV5-5 CASSLAGLTSTDTQYF TGTGCCAGCAGCTTGGCGGGACTCACTAGCACAGATACGCAGTATTTT
. TRBJ2-1 . TRBV20-1 CCASRGLESSYNEQFF TGCTGTGCTAGTCGCGGACTGGAGAGCTCCTACAATGAGCAGTTCTTC
TRBD1 TRBJ1-2 . TRBV20-1 CCARGGVGQEAYGYTF TGCTGTGCTAGAGGGGGCGTGGGACAGGAGGCCTATGGCTACACCTTC
. TRBJ2-7 . TRBV7-2 CASSLASGNSYEQYF TGTGCCAGCAGCTTAGCTAGCGGAAACTCCTACGAGCAGTACTTC
. TRBJ2-7 . TRBV7-3 CASSLSGEKEQYF TGTGCCAGCAGCTTAAGCGGCGAGAAGGAGCAGTACTTC
. TRBJ1-2 few TRBV20-1 CSARIGYGYTF TGCAGTGCTAGGATCGGCTATGGCTACACCTTC
. TRBJ2-7 . TRBV10-3 CATRRLGPYEQYF TGTGCCACACGAAGATTGGGGCCCTACGAGCAGTACTTC
. TRBJ2-1 . TRBV6-5 CASSYYSGDNEQFF TGTGCCAGCAGTTACTATTCGGGGGACAATGAGCAGTTCTTC
. TRBJ2-3 . TRBV14 CASSQNRRTRDTQYF TGTGCCAGCAGCCAGAACCGGCGCACAAGAGATACGCAGTATTTT
. TRBJ2-1 . TRBV4-3 CASSQDLGGGRSSYNEQFF TGCGCCAGCAGCCAAGATTTAGGGGGCGGGAGGAGCTCCTACAATGAGCAGTTCTTC